The present entry profiles one TCR beta chain with its context. This entry is derived from a study of cytotoxic CD8 clonotypes in ibrutinib-treated CLL. The table came from immunoSEQ multiplex PCR; TCRdb's copy has only in-frame clones and leaves some out. Of 65,000 to 80,000 clones listed, approximately 87% are singletons. V dropped 4 bases and J dropped 9; count of bases not matched to a gene: 8. CDR1 and CDR2 (germline): SGHTA, FQGTGA. This CDR3 contains 16 residues. The sequence was collected from a human donor with chronic lymphocytic leukemia. The chain employs TRBV7-3 and TRBJ2-1; 14 nucleotides align to TRBD2. Material: PBMCs, obtained after 24 months of ibrutinib treatment. CDR3: CASSSSGTSGRSEQFF. CDR3 sequence (DNA): TGTGCCAGCAGCTCCTCGGGGACTAGCGGGAGAAGTGAGCAGTTCTTC.